This is a list of T cell receptor beta chains from one sample in a study of technical replicates of blood from four donors. This table comes from immunoSEQ multiplex PCR, and its TCRdb copy is limited to in-frame clones, with some not included. Seen here are 80,000 or so clones, approximately 94% observed once, and the top ten hold approximately 0.4%. Sequenced material: T cells isolated from PBMCs. These receptors all stem from a human donor in good health. CDR3s include the opening cysteine and the closing phenylalanine or tryptophan. A D gene is named only where the DNA matches it firmly. Only part of the rows carry a size: once, few, many, or a class if the clone is expanded.

>.|TRBJ1-1|TRBD1|12|TRBV10-3
TGTGCCATCAGTGGGGACAGGCTGGGAGCTTTCTTT
CAISGDRLGAFF
>.|TRBJ1-1|.|15|TRBV7-3
TGTGCCAGCAGCCTCACTGGGGGCCCGAACACTGAAGCTTTCTTT
CASSLTGGPNTEAFF
>.|TRBJ1-1|.|15|TRBV5-8
TGTGCCAGCAGCTTGGCCTCGGCAGGGTGGACTGAAGCTTTCTTT
CASSLASAGWTEAFF
>.|TRBJ2-1|TRBD2|17|TRBV7-3
TGTGCCAGCAGCTTAACGCCGCTAGCGGGAGCCTACAATGAGCAGTTCTTC
CASSLTPLAGAYNEQFF
>.|TRBJ2-7|.|14|TRBV30
TGTGCCTGGAGGATACAGGGACCACCCTACGAGCAGTACTTC
CAWRIQGPPYEQYF
>.|TRBJ1-5|TRBD1|17|TRBV27
TGTGCCAGCAGCCAGGCAGGGACAGGGGCCCTCAATCAGCCCCAGCATTTT
CASSQAGTGALNQPQHF
>.|TRBJ1-5|TRBD1|15|TRBV19
TGTGCCAGTAGTCCAGGGGGCAGAAGCAATCAGCCCCAGCATTTT
CASSPGGRSNQPQHF
>.|TRBJ1-1|.|14|TRBV27
TGTGCCAGCAGTTCTTCTGACAGCAACACTGAAGCTTTCTTT
CASSSSDSNTEAFF
>.|TRBJ2-2|TRBD2|16|TRBV30
TGTGCCTGGTGGGGGGCGGGAGGGACCGACACCGGGGAGCTGTTTTTT
CAWWGAGGTDTGELFF
>.|TRBJ1-5|.|14|TRBV6-6
TGTGCCAGCAGTTCTCTATATAGCAATCAGCCCCAGCATTTT
CASSSLYSNQPQHF
>.|TRBJ2-1|.|14|TRBV7-8
TGTGCCAGCAGCTTGAGGGCGGATTACAATGAGCAGTTCTTC
CASSLRADYNEQFF
>.|TRBJ2-1|TRBD1|13|TRBV7-2
TGTGCCAGCAGCTTAGTAGGTCGGACAGGGCAGTTCTTC
CASSLVGRTGQFF
>.|TRBJ1-1|.|15|TRBV6-1
TGTGCCAGCAGTGAATTTAGCGCTATGAACACTGAAGCTTTCTTT
CASSEFSAMNTEAFF
>.|TRBJ2-7|.|11|TRBV5-4
TGTGCCAGCAGCAACCCCGGGGAGCAGTACTTC
CASSNPGEQYF
>.|TRBJ2-1|.|15|TRBV7-8
TGTGCCAGCAGCTTAGGCCTGGACAGTTACAATGAGCAGTTCTTC
CASSLGLDSYNEQFF
>.|TRBJ1-1|.|12|TRBV7-6
TGTGCCAGCAGCTTAGGGGGGCAGGTCGCTTTCTTT
CASSLGGQVAFF
>few|TRBJ2-1|TRBD2|14|TRBV5-1
TGCGCCAGCAGCTTCCCTAGCGGGAGTAATGAGCAGTTCTTC
CASSFPSGSNEQFF
>.|TRBJ2-1|TRBD2|16|TRBV7-3
TGTGCCAGCAGCAGGGGACTAGCGGGAGGAGAAGGTGAGCAGTTCTTC
CASSRGLAGGEGEQFF
>.|TRBJ2-5|TRBD2|16|TRBV5-1
TGCGCCAGCAGCGCAGGACTAGCGGGAGTGGGGGAGACCCAGTACTTC
CASSAGLAGVGETQYF
>.|TRBJ2-7|TRBD1|16|TRBV18
TGTGCCAGCTCACCTTGGGACAGGGGGAACTCCTACGAGCAGTACTTC
CASSPWDRGNSYEQYF
>.|TRBJ2-7|.|15|TRBV5-4
TGTGCCAGCAGCTCTGCAGGACTACTTACTTACGAGCAGTACTTC
CASSSAGLLTYEQYF
>.|TRBJ2-1|TRBD2|15|TRBV7-2
TGTGCCAGCAGCCTCCTTAGCGGGAGCTACAATGAGCAGTTCTTC
CASSLLSGSYNEQFF
>.|TRBJ1-2|TRBD1|14|TRBV6-5
TGTGCCAGCAGCTACAGGACAGGGCTAAATGGCTACACCTTC
CASSYRTGLNGYTF
>.|TRBJ1-4|.|12|TRBV2
TGTGCCAGCAAATTCGAGTCGGAAAAACTGTTTTTT
CASKFESEKLFF
>once|TRBJ1-5|.|12|TRBV27
TGTGCCAGCAGTCAAGGGAGGCAGCCCCAGCATTTT
CASSQGRQPQHF
>.|TRBJ2-1|.|13|TRBV27
TGTGCCAGCAGATTTAGCTCCTACAATGAGCAGTTCTTC
CASRFSSYNEQFF
>.|TRBJ2-7|.|12|TRBV5-1
TGCGCCAGCAGCTGGCAGGGGTCCGAGCAGTACTTC
CASSWQGSEQYF
>.|TRBJ1-4|.|13|TRBV28
TGTGCCAGCCGGGACCCGGGAGATGAAAAACTGTTTTTT
CASRDPGDEKLFF
>.|TRBJ2-5|TRBD2|14|TRBV10-3
TGTGCCTCGCGGACTAGCGGGATTGTAGAGACCCAGTACTTC
CASRTSGIVETQYF
>.|TRBJ2-1|.|13|TRBV27
TGTGCCAGCAGTTTCTCCAGGGGTACTGAGCAGTTCTTC
CASSFSRGTEQFF
>.|TRBJ2-1|TRBD2|16|TRBV7-8
TGTGCCAGCAGCTCTCTTAGCGGGGGCTCCTACAATGAGCAGTTCTTC
CASSSLSGGSYNEQFF
>.|TRBJ2-7|.|11|TRBV30
TGTGCCTGGAGCGGTTACTACGAGCAGTACTTC
CAWSGYYEQYF
>.|TRBJ1-2|.|14|TRBV28
TGTGCCAGCAGTTTAGACACAGAGATCGGAGGCTACACCTTC
CASSLDTEIGGYTF
>.|TRBJ2-1|TRBD1|15|TRBV6-4
TGTGCCAGCAGGATGGGACAGGGGTTTGGCAATGAGCAGTTCTTC
CASRMGQGFGNEQFF
>.|TRBJ2-1|TRBD2|15|TRBV15
TGTGCCACCAGCGACGGACTAGCGTCTTACAATGAGCAGTTCTTC
CATSDGLASYNEQFF
>.|TRBJ1-3|.|16|TRBV2
TGTGCCAGCAGTGGACGGGAGTCTTTTACTGGAAACACCATATATTTT
CASSGRESFTGNTIYF
>.|TRBJ1-2|.|20|TRBV27
TGTGCCAGCAGTCTTAGAACCGCCGGGACAAGTGTCTTAATTAACTATGGCTACACCTTC
CASSLRTAGTSVLINYGYTF
>.|TRBJ1-1|.|16|TRBV9
TGTGCCAGCAGCGTAGGGGGAGGGATGGGTTACACTGAAGCTTTCTTT
CASSVGGGMGYTEAFF
>.|TRBJ2-5|TRBD1|17|TRBV7-2
TGTGCCAGCAGCTTAGTTACGACAGGGTATAAACAAGAGACCCAGTACTTC
CASSLVTTGYKQETQYF
>.|TRBJ2-4|TRBD1|12|TRBV27
TGTGCCAGTTCCCGACAGGGGTACATTCAGTACTTC
CASSRQGYIQYF
>.|TRBJ1-1|.|12|TRBV27
TGTGCCAGCAAGAGGGGAGGGGCTGAAGCTTTCTTT
CASKRGGAEAFF
>.|TRBJ2-5|.|12|TRBV6-1
TGTGCCAGCCTTTACAGCCCAGAGACCCAGTACTTC
CASLYSPETQYF
>once|TRBJ2-5|.|13|TRBV10-3
TGTGCCATCAGTGAAACAGGGATGGAGACCCAGTACTTC
CAISETGMETQYF
>.|TRBJ2-1|.|15|TRBV18
TGTGCCAGCTCACCAATGATGGGGACACCGAATGAGCAGTTCTTC
CASSPMMGTPNEQFF
>.|TRBJ1-1|.|13|TRBV25-1
TGTGCCAGCAAGCGGGATATGAACACTGAAGCTTTCTTT
CASKRDMNTEAFF
>.|TRBJ2-1|.|12|TRBV19
TGTGCCAGTAGTATGCGGGACAATGAGCAGTTCTTC
CASSMRDNEQFF
>.|TRBJ2-7|.|13|TRBV30
TGTGCCTGGAGTGTACGCGGGACCTACGAGCAGTACTTC
CAWSVRGTYEQYF
>once|TRBJ1-3|TRBD1|15|TRBV28
TGTGCCAGCAGTTCCCACACAGGGGACGGAAACACCATATATTTT
CASSSHTGDGNTIYF
>.|TRBJ1-2|TRBD1|14|TRBV6-5
TGTGCCAGCAGTTACCGGACAGGGTTTAGTGGCTACACCTTC
CASSYRTGFSGYTF
>.|TRBJ2-3|TRBD2|15|TRBV5-6
TGTGCCAGCAGCCGTGCTGGAGCGGGAGCAGATACGCAGTATTTT
CASSRAGAGADTQYF